This TCR beta chain originates from a study of T cell repertoires in aging, cancer and after chemotherapy. Study-level background: Repeat sampling of healthy donors over several months to years showed clear clonal overlap. Roughly 10 million TCR reads made up the full dataset.

The CDR3 runs 17 residues. V was clipped by 4 bases and J by 2 bases; unmatched bases: 11. Germline CDR1 and CDR2: SGHRS and YFSETQ. The template was genomic DNA from peripheral blood, not RNA. Overall study findings and caveats: In each cancer cohort, median generation probability increased across chemotherapy, suggesting thymic output rebounded. Compared with age-matched healthy donors, untreated hematological or solid cancer patients showed higher blood TCR clonality.

A mixed TRB-A/B primer pool amplified rearranged TRB by multiplex touch-down PCR. From the multiplex PCR reads, TCRdb called clonotypes with MiXCR, one entry per CDR3 protein. The sample includes several thousand distinct CDR3 sequences, around 34% seen only once; the top ten take around 12%. In this sample, this clonotype turned up a few times. Its antigen is not identified. V gene TRBV5-1 combines with J gene TRBJ2-5; 10 bases align to TRBD2. This clonotype was obtained from a human donor in good health. The donor label of this sample is uncertain. Sequencing was performed on blood. DNA for the CDR3: TGCGCCAGCAGCAAGAGGGCTAGCGGGAGACTACAAGAGACCCAGTACTTC. Amino acids: CASSKRASGRLQETQYF. The variable domain in full, completed from reference TRBV5-1 and TRBJ2-5, reads KAGVTQTPRYLIKTRGQQVTLSCSPISGHRSVSWYQQTPGQGLQFLFEYFSETQRNKGNFPGRFSGRQFSNSRSEMNVSTLELGDSALYLCASSKRASGRLQETQYFGPGTRLLVL.